The rows below give T cell receptor beta chains drawn from one sample of a study of PD-L1 blockade in urothelial cancer. Assay used: immunoSEQ multiplex PCR; TCRdb lists only in-frame clones, some missing. The sample includes about 82,000 clones, roughly 80% of them seen just once. Source: PBMCs, taken around atezolizumab (anti-PD-L1) treatment. These receptors came from a man between 65 and 85 years old with urothelial cancer. The CDR3 runs from the conserved cysteine through the conserved F or W. The D gene is left open where the match is weak. Where a row states a size, it is once, few, many or the class of an expanded clone; other rows omit it.

J: TRBJ2-5; V: TRBV11-2; D: NA; size: NA; CDR3: CASSSPTGGLWETQYF; DNA: TGTGCCAGCAGCTCACCTACCGGGGGATTATGGGAGACCCAGTACTTC
J: TRBJ2-7; V: TRBV19; D: TRBD1; size: NA; CDR3: CASMDRGRYEQYF; DNA: TGTGCCAGTATGGACAGGGGGCGTTACGAGCAGTACTTC
J: TRBJ2-2; V: TRBV4-1; D: TRBD2; size: NA; CDR3: CASSQEGTSGMVRTGELFF; DNA: TGCGCCAGCAGCCAGGAAGGGACTAGCGGGATGGTTCGCACCGGGGAGCTGTTTTTT
J: TRBJ2-1; V: TRBV5-4; D: NA; size: NA; CDR3: CASSLKDSLIQFF; DNA: TGTGCCAGCAGCTTGAAGGACAGCCTGATACAGTTCTTC
J: TRBJ2-1; V: TRBV7-3; D: NA; size: NA; CDR3: CASSPFRGTNNEQFF; DNA: TGTGCCAGCAGCCCCTTCCGGGGTACAAACAATGAGCAGTTCTTC
J: TRBJ2-6; V: TRBV5-4; D: TRBD2; size: NA; CDR3: CASSKGLANSGANVLTF; DNA: TGTGCCAGCAGCAAGGGACTAGCGAACTCTGGGGCCAACGTCCTGACTTTC
J: TRBJ2-7; V: TRBV4-3; D: TRBD2; size: once; CDR3: CASSATGTSGYEQYF; DNA: TGCGCCAGCAGCGCAACCGGGACTAGCGGCTACGAGCAGTACTTC
J: TRBJ1-3; V: TRBV19; D: NA; size: once; CDR3: CASSIQRTTDTIYF; DNA: TGTGCCAGTAGTATACAGCGGACGACGGACACCATATATTTT
J: TRBJ1-4; V: TRBV19; D: NA; size: NA; CDR3: CASSISTNEKLFF; DNA: TGTGCCAGTAGTATCTCGACTAATGAAAAACTGTTTTTT
J: TRBJ2-3; V: TRBV6-5; D: NA; size: NA; CDR3: CASCSSRGDTQYF; DNA: TGTGCCAGCTGTTCGAGCCGGGGGGATACGCAGTATTTT
J: TRBJ1-1; V: TRBV6-5; D: NA; size: few; CDR3: CASSYSYQTNTEAFF; DNA: TGTGCCAGCAGTTACTCTTACCAGACAAACACTGAAGCTTTCTTT
J: TRBJ2-3; V: TRBV11-3; D: NA; size: NA; CDR3: CASSLITGPDTQYF; DNA: TGTGCCAGCAGCTTAATAACAGGGCCAGATACGCAGTATTTT
J: TRBJ2-7; V: TRBV5-1; D: TRBD2; size: NA; CDR3: CASSPGTTSPEQYF; DNA: TGCGCCAGCAGCCCAGGGACTACCTCTCCCGAGCAGTACTTC
J: TRBJ1-3; V: TRBV10-2; D: NA; size: NA; CDR3: CASSDGQFSGNTIYF; DNA: TGCGCCAGCAGCGACGGACAGTTCTCTGGAAACACCATATATTTT
J: TRBJ1-1; V: TRBV18; D: TRBD1; size: NA; CDR3: CASSPGQGSRITEAFF; DNA: TGTGCCAGCTCACCGGGACAGGGCTCAAGAATCACTGAAGCTTTCTTT
J: TRBJ1-2; V: TRBV7-9; D: NA; size: NA; CDR3: CASSLAANYGYTF; DNA: TGTGCCAGCAGCTTAGCCGCTAACTATGGCTACACCTTC
J: TRBJ2-4; V: TRBV2; D: TRBD2; size: NA; CDR3: CASSGVAGAKNIQYF; DNA: TGTGCCAGCAGTGGGGTAGCGGGGGCCAAAAACATTCAGTACTTC
J: TRBJ1-5; V: TRBV5-8; D: NA; size: NA; CDR3: CASSLEQYQPQHF; DNA: TGTGCCAGCAGCTTGGAACAGTATCAGCCCCAGCATTTT
J: TRBJ1-2; V: TRBV2; D: NA; size: NA; CDR3: CASSGQYYGYTF; DNA: TGTGCCAGCAGCGGACAGTACTATGGCTACACCTTC
J: TRBJ2-7; V: TRBV29-1; D: TRBD2; size: NA; CDR3: CSVLVGGLAGGLSYEQYF; DNA: TGCAGCGTTCTGGTGGGGGGGTTAGCGGGAGGGCTCTCCTACGAGCAGTACTTC
J: TRBJ2-7; V: TRBV9; D: NA; size: NA; CDR3: CASSVAVGREQYF; DNA: TGTGCCAGCAGCGTAGCTGTGGGGCGCGAGCAGTACTTC
J: TRBJ1-3; V: TRBV19; D: NA; size: NA; CDR3: CASTALGNTIYF; DNA: TGTGCCAGCACTGCCCTTGGAAACACCATATATTTT
J: TRBJ2-3; V: TRBV7-3; D: NA; size: NA; CDR3: CASSRAGGGTDTQYF; DNA: TGTGCCAGCAGCCGGGCCGGGGGAGGCACAGATACGCAGTATTTT
J: TRBJ2-7; V: TRBV2; D: NA; size: NA; CDR3: CASSDDLSSYEQYF; DNA: TGTGCCAGCAGTGACGATCTAAGCTCCTACGAGCAGTACTTC
J: TRBJ2-2; V: TRBV7-8; D: NA; size: NA; CDR3: CASSLASGELFF; DNA: TGTGCCAGCAGCTTAGCTAGCGGGGAGCTGTTTTTT
J: TRBJ1-2; V: TRBV14; D: NA; size: NA; CDR3: CASSQDDQVYGYTF; DNA: TGTGCCAGCAGCCAAGATGACCAGGTCTATGGCTACACCTTC
J: TRBJ2-7; V: TRBV28; D: TRBD1; size: NA; CDR3: CASRGTGRYEQYF; DNA: TGTGCCAGCAGGGGGACAGGCCGCTACGAGCAGTACTTC
J: TRBJ1-2; V: TRBV11-2; D: TRBD1; size: NA; CDR3: CASSRDRGDYGYTF; DNA: TGTGCCAGCAGCCGGGACAGGGGGGACTATGGCTACACCTTC
J: TRBJ2-1; V: TRBV14; D: NA; size: NA; CDR3: CASSHSRRDMDEQFF; DNA: TGTGCCAGCAGCCATTCGCGCCGGGACATGGATGAGCAGTTCTTC
J: TRBJ2-7; V: TRBV18; D: NA; size: NA; CDR3: CASSPPGGGRDGSYEQYF; DNA: TGTGCCAGCTCACCACCGGGGGGTGGGCGGGATGGATCCTACGAGCAGTACTTC
J: TRBJ2-7; V: TRBV5-4; D: TRBD1; size: NA; CDR3: CASSPGQGRGEQYF; DNA: TGTGCCAGCAGCCCGGGACAGGGCCGGGGCGAGCAGTACTTC
J: TRBJ2-2; V: TRBV2; D: TRBD1; size: NA; CDR3: CASSPDRANTGELFF; DNA: TGTGCCAGCAGTCCTGACAGGGCGAACACCGGGGAGCTGTTTTTT
J: TRBJ2-7; V: TRBV27; D: TRBD1; size: NA; CDR3: CASSLSGTGSDEQYF; DNA: TGTGCCAGCAGTTTATCAGGGACAGGGTCCGACGAGCAGTACTTC
J: TRBJ2-3; V: TRBV7-3; D: TRBD1; size: NA; CDR3: CASSLQGARTDTQYF; DNA: TGTGCCAGCAGCTTACAGGGGGCGAGGACAGATACGCAGTATTTT
J: TRBJ2-3; V: TRBV7-2; D: TRBD2; size: NA; CDR3: CASARGDFTDTQYF; DNA: TGTGCCAGCGCCCGGGGGGACTTTACAGATACGCAGTATTTT
J: TRBJ2-3; V: TRBV28; D: NA; size: NA; CDR3: CASGGWKADTQYF; DNA: TGTGCCAGCGGAGGTTGGAAGGCAGATACGCAGTATTTT
J: TRBJ1-4; V: TRBV4-1; D: TRBD1; size: NA; CDR3: CASSHPGQEVEKLFF; DNA: TGCGCCAGCAGCCATCCGGGACAGGAGGTTGAAAAACTGTTTTTT
J: TRBJ2-1; V: TRBV29-1; D: TRBD2; size: NA; CDR3: CSTGLAGGREQFF; DNA: TGCAGCACCGGACTAGCGGGAGGGCGTGAGCAGTTCTTC
J: TRBJ2-7; V: TRBV6-1; D: TRBD1; size: NA; CDR3: CASSENFWGQGAYEQYF; DNA: TGTGCCAGCAGTGAAAATTTTTGGGGACAGGGGGCTTACGAGCAGTACTTC
J: TRBJ1-1; V: TRBV5-5; D: TRBD1; size: NA; CDR3: CASSQGTGSTEAFF; DNA: TGTGCCAGCAGCCAAGGGACAGGGAGCACTGAAGCTTTCTTT
J: TRBJ1-3; V: TRBV11-2; D: TRBD1; size: NA; CDR3: CASSRTGQTIF; DNA: TGTGCCAGCAGCCGGACAGGGCAAACCATTTTT
J: TRBJ2-1; V: TRBV11-3; D: TRBD2; size: NA; CDR3: CASSLTSGGYNEQFF; DNA: TGTGCCAGCAGCTTAACTAGCGGGGGGTACAATGAGCAGTTCTTC
J: TRBJ2-3; V: TRBV5-1; D: TRBD2; size: NA; CDR3: CASSSRTRGTDTQYF; DNA: TGCGCCAGCAGCTCGCGGACTAGAGGCACAGATACGCAGTATTTT
J: TRBJ2-7; V: TRBV10-1; D: NA; size: NA; CDR3: CASTVGLLSYEQYF; DNA: TGCGCCAGCACGGTTGGGCTCCTATCCTACGAGCAGTACTTC
J: TRBJ1-2; V: TRBV30; D: NA; size: NA; CDR3: CAWSETANYGYTF; DNA: TGTGCCTGGAGTGAGACAGCTAACTATGGCTACACCTTC
J: TRBJ1-1; V: TRBV5-1; D: TRBD1; size: NA; CDR3: CASSLGQPGGTEAFF; DNA: TGCGCCAGCAGCTTGGGACAGCCAGGGGGTACTGAAGCTTTCTTT
J: TRBJ2-1; V: TRBV7-3; D: TRBD1; size: NA; CDR3: CASRGDRDNEQFF; DNA: TGTGCCAGCAGGGGCGACAGGGACAACGAGCAGTTCTTC
J: TRBJ2-5; V: TRBV7-2; D: NA; size: NA; CDR3: CASSRPGWETQYF; DNA: TGTGCCAGCAGTAGGCCGGGATGGGAGACCCAGTACTTC
J: TRBJ2-1; V: TRBV27; D: TRBD2; size: once; CDR3: CASSGGWGGRVGEQFF; DNA: TGTGCCAGCAGCGGCGGCTGGGGCGGGAGGGTTGGTGAGCAGTTCTTC
J: TRBJ2-6; V: TRBV6-1; D: NA; size: NA; CDR3: CASSEAGRGRSGANVLTF; DNA: TGTGCCAGCAGTGAAGCAGGCAGGGGCCGGTCTGGGGCCAACGTCCTGACTTTC
J: TRBJ1-3; V: TRBV7-9; D: TRBD1; size: NA; CDR3: CASSFVTGAGGNTIYF; DNA: TGTGCCAGCAGCTTCGTAACAGGGGCGGGTGGAAACACCATATATTTT